This T cell receptor beta chain was recorded in a study of T cells in Graves' hyperthyroidism and ophthalmopathy. Study-level points and caveats: Within blood appeared most thyroid clonotypes that had expanded above 0.001.

This CDR3 spans 12 amino acids. V lost 6 bases and J 7 bases, leaving 12 bases between the germline ends. Amplification targeted TCR beta CDR3 regions from RNA transcripts. The HTBI set primed first-round TCR CDR3 RT-PCR. TCRdb recomputed calls from the multiplex PCR reads with MiXCR, one row per CDR3 protein. The sample lists approximately 480,000 distinct CDR3 sequences, 20% to 25% occurring once. This clonotype was counted at least ten times. Its antigen remains unidentified. This chain links TRBV12-3 or TRBV12-4 with TRBJ2-5; D unresolved. This TCR came from a young man with Graves' hyperthyroidism. The specimen was blood. This chain's CDR3 is CASSPNEWTQYF. CDR3 nucleotide sequence: TGTGCCAGCAGCCCAAATGAGTGGACCCAGTACTTC.